Listed below are T cell receptor beta chains from one sample, sequenced in a study of cytomegalovirus exposure and HLA in healthy donors. Sequencing used immunoSEQ multiplex PCR; TCRdb keeps in-frame clones, though not all of them. Of roughly 99,000 clones in the sample, around 85% are singletons; the top ten hold around 2.4%. Sequencing was done on a sample of PBMCs. The receptors come from a man younger than 40 in good health and CMV-seronegative. The CDR3 runs from the conserved cysteine through the conserved F or W. A D gene is named only where the DNA matches it firmly. Clone size is given for some rows only: seen once, a few or many times, or a class if the clone is expanded.

cdr3_nt	cdr3_aa	j_call	v_call	d_call	clone_size
TGTGCCAGCGGAGCGGGGGGGAGCACAGATACGCAGTATTTT	CASGAGGSTDTQYF	TRBJ2-3	TRBV5-4	TRBD2	-
TGTGCCAGCAGTCGAACCGGGACAGGGGGAGAGACCCAGTACTTC	CASSRTGTGGETQYF	TRBJ2-5	TRBV28	TRBD1	-
TGTGCCAGCTCACCAGATAGCCTAGTCGCAGATACGCAGTATTTT	CASSPDSLVADTQYF	TRBJ2-3	TRBV18	-	-
TGTGCCAGCAGCTTAGGGTGGGTTAGCGGGAGGGCCGGCGAGCAGTACTTC	CASSLGWVSGRAGEQYF	TRBJ2-7	TRBV11-2	TRBD2	few
TGTGCCAGCTCCTTTGGACAGGGAAGAATGAACACTGAAGCTTTCTTT	CASSFGQGRMNTEAFF	TRBJ1-1	TRBV18	TRBD1	once
TGTGCCAGCAGCTTAGCTGGAGGTCGGACTGAAGCTTTCTTT	CASSLAGGRTEAFF	TRBJ1-1	TRBV7-9	-	once
TGTGCCAGCAGCTTTATCGGGACTACCCTCGAGCAGTACTTC	CASSFIGTTLEQYF	TRBJ2-7	TRBV7-9	TRBD2	-
TGCGCCAGCAGCCCTCCTTCGACTAGCGGCACAGATACGCAGTATTTT	CASSPPSTSGTDTQYF	TRBJ2-3	TRBV5-1	TRBD2	-
TGTGCCAGCAGTTCGGAGCGGGGGGATGAGACCCAGTACTTC	CASSSERGDETQYF	TRBJ2-5	TRBV6-5	TRBD2	-
TGTGCCAGCAGCCTCAGCGGGACGGTAGATACGCAGTATTTT	CASSLSGTVDTQYF	TRBJ2-3	TRBV7-3	TRBD2	-
TGTGCCAGAAGGATCCCCCCGGGACAATCTCGGACCGAATCTCAGCCCCAGCATTTT	CARRIPPGQSRTESQPQHF	TRBJ1-5	TRBV7-5	-	-
TGTGCCACCAGCAGAGATCAAGGGGTTTCCGAGCAGTACTTC	CATSRDQGVSEQYF	TRBJ2-7	TRBV15	-	-
TGTGCCAGCAGCCGGGACTTTAATGAAAAACTGTTTTTT	CASSRDFNEKLFF	TRBJ1-4	TRBV6-5	-	-
TGCGCCAGCAGTGCCGGGACTAGCGAATACAATGAGCAGTTCTTC	CASSAGTSEYNEQFF	TRBJ2-1	TRBV4-1	TRBD2	-
TGTGCCTGGAGTGGACATTCTGGGGCCAACGTCCTGACTTTC	CAWSGHSGANVLTF	TRBJ2-6	TRBV30	-	-
TGTGCCAGTCGGACAGTTATCGGGGAGCTGTTTTTT	CASRTVIGELFF	TRBJ2-2	TRBV19	-	-
TGTGCCAGCAGCTTAGTCGGGGAGGGCGAGCAGTACTTC	CASSLVGEGEQYF	TRBJ2-7	TRBV13	TRBD2	-
TGCGCCAGCAGCCCCGCGGGTGGGGCCAACGTCCTGACTTTC	CASSPAGGANVLTF	TRBJ2-6	TRBV5-1	-	-
TGTGCCAGCGGCTCCTTCGGGACAGGGAAAGAGACCCAGTACTTC	CASGSFGTGKETQYF	TRBJ2-5	TRBV27	TRBD1	-
TGTGCCAGTAGTATTGGGGCTCAGCCCCAGCATTTT	CASSIGAQPQHF	TRBJ1-5	TRBV19	-	-
TGTGCCAGCACCGTGGGGCAGTATAGTGAAAAACTGTTTTTT	CASTVGQYSEKLFF	TRBJ1-4	TRBV9	-	-
TGTGCCAGCAGCTACACCGGACTGGACGAGCAGTACTTC	CASSYTGLDEQYF	TRBJ2-7	TRBV13	-	-
TGTGCCAGCAGCTTCCAGACAGGGGGTGTGGCTGAAGCTTTCTTT	CASSFQTGGVAEAFF	TRBJ1-1	TRBV7-2	TRBD1	-
TGCGCCAGCAGCCAAGATATTGGGACAAGGAATCAGCCCCAGCATTTT	CASSQDIGTRNQPQHF	TRBJ1-5	TRBV4-1	-	-
TGTGCCAGCAGCTTGGGGGGGACTCCCGAAGCTTTCTTT	CASSLGGTPEAFF	TRBJ1-1	TRBV5-4	-	-
TGTGCCAGCAGTTTAAGGGGAACTGAAGCTTTCTTT	CASSLRGTEAFF	TRBJ1-1	TRBV27	-	-
TGCGCCAGCAGCCGTGGGACAGGGGGCGTCTACGAGCAGTACTTC	CASSRGTGGVYEQYF	TRBJ2-7	TRBV5-1	TRBD1	-